This T cell receptor (beta chain) was obtained from a study of response to subunit inactivated influenza vaccine. Trimming took 0 bases from V and 7 from J, leaving 18 bases between them. This CDR3 has 17 residues. CDR1 and CDR2 from the germline V gene are LGHNA and YNFKEQ. Points on this clonotype: Its antigen remains unidentified.

TCRdb reprocessed the RT-PCR reads with MiXCR, giving one entry per CDR3 protein. This sample has some 640,000 distinct CDR3 sequences; about 15% occur once, and the top ten carry less than 9%. Findings and limits, study-wide: Authors suggested seasonal influenza vaccinations each recruit few new T cells.

The chain couples TRBV4-2 to TRBJ2-2, with unresolved D. This TCR derives from a man aged 50-59 years who received an inactivated influenza vaccine. Sequenced material: PBMCs from blood, taken less than 15 days before vaccination. The CDR3 spells CASSQEATPLRSGELFF. As DNA, the CDR3 is TGTGCCAGCAGCCAAGAAGCGACACCACTGCGGAGCGGGGAGCTGTTTTTT.